A selection of T cell receptor beta chains follows, all from one sample in a study of T-cell memory formation after mild COVID-19. TCRdb reanalysed the 5' RACE reads using MiXCR and keeps one entry per CDR3 protein. Here the sample spans roughly 190,000 distinct CDR3 sequences, around 30% being singletons. The specimen was PBMCs or a T cell subset sorted from them (not recorded which). The receptors stem from an adult woman who had mild COVID-19 (a few samples of this study predate the infection). Cell type and time point are not known. CDR3s include the opening cysteine and the closing phenylalanine or tryptophan. The D gene is left open where the match is weak. Clone size is shown for a subset of rows, as once, few, many or a class of expanded clone.

v_call: TRBV7-8; clone_size: -; cdr3_length: 16; j_call: TRBJ2-2; d_call: -; cdr3_aa: CASSPLGLVSTGELFF; cdr3_nt: TGTGCCAGCAGCCCCCTGGGGCTAGTTTCGACCGGGGAGCTGTTTTTT
v_call: TRBV30; clone_size: -; cdr3_length: 13; j_call: TRBJ1-1; d_call: -; cdr3_aa: CAWSVTVNTEAFF; cdr3_nt: TGTGCCTGGAGTGTAACCGTGAACACTGAAGCTTTCTTT
v_call: TRBV7-3; clone_size: few; cdr3_length: 13; j_call: TRBJ1-6; d_call: TRBD1; cdr3_aa: CASSRTGISPLHF; cdr3_nt: TGTGCCAGCAGTCGGACAGGGATTTCACCCCTCCACTTT
v_call: TRBV5-1; clone_size: once; cdr3_length: 16; j_call: TRBJ2-6; d_call: -; cdr3_aa: CASSPDRLSGANVLTF; cdr3_nt: TGCGCCAGCAGCCCGGACCGTTTATCTGGGGCCAACGTCCTGACTTTC
v_call: TRBV3-1; clone_size: few; cdr3_length: 13; j_call: TRBJ2-1; d_call: -; cdr3_aa: CASSQGLYNEQFF; cdr3_nt: TGTGCCAGCAGCCAAGGTCTCTACAATGAGCAGTTCTTC
v_call: TRBV2; clone_size: few; cdr3_length: 14; j_call: TRBJ2-1; d_call: -; cdr3_aa: CASSEEGPPLSQFF; cdr3_nt: TGTGCCAGCAGTGAAGAGGGACCGCCGCTATCTCAGTTCTTC
v_call: TRBV12-3/TRBV12-4; clone_size: few; cdr3_length: 16; j_call: TRBJ2-5; d_call: -; cdr3_aa: CASGQGLGDPQETQYF; cdr3_nt: TGTGCCAGCGGTCAGGGTCTGGGGGACCCTCAAGAGACCCAGTACTTC
v_call: TRBV7-6; clone_size: -; cdr3_length: 15; j_call: TRBJ2-7; d_call: -; cdr3_aa: CASSLAEGPHYEQYF; cdr3_nt: TGTGCCAGCAGCTTAGCGGAAGGACCCCACTACGAGCAGTACTTC
v_call: TRBV18; clone_size: many; cdr3_length: 16; j_call: TRBJ1-6; d_call: TRBD1; cdr3_aa: CASSPFWDRANSPLHF; cdr3_nt: TGTGCCAGCTCACCATTTTGGGACAGGGCAAATTCACCCCTCCACTTT
v_call: TRBV30; clone_size: -; cdr3_length: 18; j_call: TRBJ2-3; d_call: TRBD2; cdr3_aa: CAWSKPGSAGGFTDTQYF; cdr3_nt: TGTGCCTGGAGTAAACCCGGATCTGCGGGGGGCTTCACAGATACGCAGTATTTT
v_call: TRBV7-9; clone_size: -; cdr3_length: 14; j_call: TRBJ1-5; d_call: -; cdr3_aa: CASSKGGGNQPQHF; cdr3_nt: TGTGCCAGCAGCAAGGGGGGAGGCAATCAGCCCCAGCATTTT
v_call: TRBV5-6; clone_size: few; cdr3_length: 15; j_call: TRBJ1-2; d_call: -; cdr3_aa: CASSDTGMSNYGYTF; cdr3_nt: TGTGCCAGCAGCGATACAGGGATGTCCAACTATGGCTACACCTTC
v_call: TRBV7-2; clone_size: -; cdr3_length: 18; j_call: TRBJ2-6; d_call: -; cdr3_aa: CASSSRDGPLAGANVLTF; cdr3_nt: TGTGCCAGCAGCTCACGGGACGGACCTCTAGCTGGGGCCAACGTCCTGACTTTC
v_call: TRBV13; clone_size: -; cdr3_length: 12; j_call: TRBJ2-1; d_call: -; cdr3_aa: CASSLSGPEQFF; cdr3_nt: TGTGCCAGCAGCTTAAGCGGGCCGGAGCAGTTCTTC
v_call: TRBV12-3/TRBV12-4; clone_size: few; cdr3_length: 13; j_call: TRBJ1-2; d_call: TRBD1; cdr3_aa: CASRQTGYSGYTF; cdr3_nt: TGTGCCAGCAGGCAGACAGGGTATAGTGGCTACACCTTC
v_call: TRBV5-6; clone_size: -; cdr3_length: 16; j_call: TRBJ2-5; d_call: -; cdr3_aa: CASSLGGRGGGETQYF; cdr3_nt: TGTGCCAGCAGCTTGGGGGGCAGGGGAGGAGGAGAGACCCAGTACTTC
v_call: TRBV20-1; clone_size: -; cdr3_length: 15; j_call: TRBJ2-1; d_call: TRBD2; cdr3_aa: CSARSGTSGSHEQFF; cdr3_nt: TGCAGTGCTAGGTCCGGGACTAGCGGGAGCCATGAGCAGTTCTTC
v_call: TRBV7-2; clone_size: few; cdr3_length: 14; j_call: TRBJ2-7; d_call: -; cdr3_aa: CASSLGAGFYEQYF; cdr3_nt: TGTGCCAGCAGCTTAGGTGCGGGCTTTTACGAGCAGTACTTC
v_call: TRBV20-1; clone_size: -; cdr3_length: 13; j_call: TRBJ2-7; d_call: -; cdr3_aa: CSAQDGTLFEQYF; cdr3_nt: TGCAGTGCTCAGGACGGTACCCTATTCGAGCAGTACTTC
v_call: TRBV6-2/TRBV6-3; clone_size: -; cdr3_length: 15; j_call: TRBJ2-3; d_call: TRBD2; cdr3_aa: CASNEAGGSTDTQYF; cdr3_nt: TGTGCCAGCAACGAAGCGGGAGGAAGCACAGATACGCAGTATTTT
v_call: TRBV2; clone_size: -; cdr3_length: 15; j_call: TRBJ2-5; d_call: TRBD2; cdr3_aa: CASSEGGGAGETQYF; cdr3_nt: TGTGCCAGCAGTGAGGGCGGGGGGGCCGGAGAGACCCAGTACTTC
v_call: TRBV3-1; clone_size: -; cdr3_length: 13; j_call: TRBJ1-4; d_call: -; cdr3_aa: CASSSYLGEKLFF; cdr3_nt: TGTGCCAGCAGCTCTTACCTAGGGGAAAAACTGTTTTTT
v_call: TRBV4-1; clone_size: -; cdr3_length: 14; j_call: TRBJ2-1; d_call: -; cdr3_aa: CASSQVLASDEQFF; cdr3_nt: TGCGCCAGCAGCCAAGTTTTAGCAAGCGATGAGCAGTTCTTC
v_call: TRBV5-1; clone_size: -; cdr3_length: 16; j_call: TRBJ2-1; d_call: -; cdr3_aa: CASSWAPAGSVNEQFF; cdr3_nt: TGCGCCAGCAGCTGGGCTCCGGCGGGGTCGGTGAATGAGCAGTTCTTC
v_call: TRBV9; clone_size: -; cdr3_length: 14; j_call: TRBJ2-7; d_call: -; cdr3_aa: CASSVGDSGYEQYF; cdr3_nt: TGTGCCAGCAGCGTAGGGGATAGCGGCTACGAGCAGTACTTC
v_call: TRBV5-5; clone_size: -; cdr3_length: 16; j_call: TRBJ2-1; d_call: TRBD2; cdr3_aa: CASSRTSPVVFGEQFF; cdr3_nt: TGTGCCAGCAGCAGGACTAGCCCCGTGGTTTTCGGTGAGCAGTTCTTC
v_call: TRBV7-8; clone_size: many; cdr3_length: 16; j_call: TRBJ2-3; d_call: TRBD2; cdr3_aa: CASSATSGVSTDTQYF; cdr3_nt: TGTGCCAGCAGCGCGACTAGCGGGGTTAGCACAGATACGCAGTATTTT